Listed below are T cell receptor beta chains from one sample, sequenced in a study of blood T cell repertoires in COVID-19. Method: immunoSEQ multiplex PCR; TCRdb's copy keeps in-frame clones and lacks some. The sample lists roughly 39,000 clones, 90% seen once, with 4.5% to 7% in the top ten. Sequencing used peripheral blood. The receptors shown here come from a human donor in a cohort sampled during active COVID-19. CDR3s include the opening cysteine and the closing phenylalanine or tryptophan. D genes are given only for firm matches. Not every row has a clone size; where given, it reads once, few, many or a size class.

D | J | size | V | CDR3 | DNA
TRBD2 | TRBJ2-1 | . | TRBV7-3 | CASSMGLAGAFYNEQFF | TGTGCCAGCAGCATGGGACTAGCGGGGGCCTTTTACAATGAGCAGTTCTTC
TRBD2 | TRBJ2-1 | . | TRBV4-1 | CASSQDGLAGQNEQFF | TGCGCCAGCAGCCAAGACGGACTAGCGGGGCAAAATGAGCAGTTCTTC
TRBD1 | TRBJ2-1 | . | TRBV6-2/TRBV6-3 | CASSYRLSIRRQGSYNEQFF | TGTGCCAGCAGTTACCGACTCTCGATTCGGCGACAGGGATCCTACAATGAGCAGTTCTTC
. | TRBJ1-2 | once | TRBV5-4 | CASSLADTTLNYGYTF | TGTGCCAGCAGCTTGGCAGACACGACCCTTAACTATGGCTACACCTTC
TRBD2 | TRBJ2-2 | . | TRBV27 | CASSSRLAGFTGELFF | TGTGCCAGCAGTTCCCGACTAGCGGGCTTCACCGGGGAGCTGTTTTTT
. | TRBJ1-6 | . | TRBV7-6 | CASSSRTDNNSPLHF | TGTGCCAGCAGCTCCCGGACAGATAATAATTCACCCCTCCACTTT
TRBD2 | TRBJ2-5 | few | TRBV18 | CASLKTLAGGETQYF | TGTGCCAGCCTAAAGACACTAGCGGGGGGAGAGACCCAGTACTTC
. | TRBJ1-3 | medium-sized | TRBV19 | CASSTRGDNSGNTIYF | TGTGCCAGTAGTACAAGAGGGGACAACTCTGGAAACACCATATATTTT
TRBD2 | TRBJ2-1 | once | TRBV5-4 | CASSGTGTSSYNEQFF | TGTGCCAGCAGCGGGACCGGGACTAGCTCCTACAATGAGCAGTTCTTC
. | TRBJ1-1 | . | TRBV7-9 | CASSLDAYTEAFF | TGTGCCAGCAGCTTAGATGCGTACACTGAAGCTTTCTTT
TRBD1 | TRBJ2-3 | . | TRBV6-4 | CASSDSGTGSTDTQYF | TGTGCCAGCAGTGACTCTGGGACAGGTAGCACAGATACGCAGTATTTT
. | TRBJ2-7 | . | TRBV6-2/TRBV6-3 | CASSYPTGQYF | TGTGCCAGCAGTTACCCGACGGGGCAGTACTTC
TRBD2 | TRBJ2-1 | . | TRBV5-6 | CASSPRTSGSSYNEQFF | TGTGCCAGCAGCCCCCGGACTAGCGGAAGCTCCTACAATGAGCAGTTCTTC
. | TRBJ2-3 | . | TRBV7-2 | CASSLAGARDTQYF | TGTGCCAGCAGCTTAGCGGGGGCAAGAGATACGCAGTATTTT
TRBD1 | TRBJ1-1 | . | TRBV9 | CASSAGQRNTEAFF | TGTGCCAGCAGCGCGGGACAGAGGAACACTGAAGCTTTCTTT
. | TRBJ1-5 | . | TRBV19 | CASSIGATVSNQPQHF | TGTGCCAGTAGTATAGGGGCGACAGTTAGCAATCAGCCCCAGCATTTT
TRBD1 | TRBJ1-5 | . | TRBV6-1 | CASSEATGGNQPQHF | TGTGCCAGCAGTGAAGCGACAGGGGGTAACCAGCCCCAGCATTTT
. | TRBJ1-6 | . | TRBV11-2 | CASSPQYSYNSPLHF | TGTGCCAGCAGCCCCCAGTACTCCTATAATTCACCCCTCCACTTT
. | TRBJ2-3 | . | TRBV7-9 | CASSSSRDFTDTQYF | TGTGCCAGCAGCTCCAGCAGGGACTTCACAGATACGCAGTATTTT
TRBD2 | TRBJ2-1 | . | TRBV7-2 | CASSPKWPSGSYNEQFF | TGTGCCAGCAGCCCGAAATGGCCTAGCGGGAGCTACAATGAGCAGTTCTTC
. | TRBJ2-1 | once | TRBV11-2 | CASSLSQGWDEQFF | TGTGCCAGCAGCTTATCCCAGGGGTGGGATGAGCAGTTCTTC
TRBD1 | TRBJ1-1 | . | TRBV5-1 | CASSQYGQGATEAFF | TGCGCCAGCAGTCAGTATGGACAGGGGGCCACTGAAGCTTTCTTT
. | TRBJ2-3 | . | TRBV15 | CATSRDLGAASTDTQYF | TGTGCCACCAGCAGAGATCTTGGAGCGGCTAGCACAGATACGCAGTATTTT
. | TRBJ1-2 | . | TRBV6-1 | CASSERVGYTF | TGTGCCAGCAGTGAGCGGGTCGGCTACACCTTC
TRBD1 | TRBJ1-4 | . | TRBV5-6 | CASSWGRTGTDEKLFF | TGTGCCAGCAGCTGGGGGCGTACCGGGACAGACGAAAAACTGTTTTTT
. | TRBJ2-3 | . | TRBV6-2/TRBV6-3 | CASSYGRVRDGTDTQYF | TGTGCCAGCAGTTACGGGCGGGTGCGGGACGGCACAGATACGCAGTATTTT
TRBD1 | TRBJ1-5 | . | TRBV18 | CASSPGDSHSNQPQHF | TGTGCCAGCTCACCAGGGGACAGCCATAGCAATCAGCCCCAGCATTTT
. | TRBJ1-1 | . | TRBV9 | CASSPGGRTEAFF | TGTGCCAGCAGCCCCGGAGGTCGCACTGAAGCTTTCTTT
. | TRBJ2-3 | . | TRBV5-1 | CASSLEVATDTQYF | TGCGCCAGCAGCTTGGAGGTAGCCACAGATACGCAGTATTTT
TRBD2 | TRBJ2-3 | . | TRBV3-1/TRBV3-2 | CASSRLAGGNVKNTQYF | TGTGCCAGCAGCCGACTAGCGGGAGGGAATGTCAAGAATACGCAGTATTTT
. | TRBJ2-3 | . | TRBV7-2 | CASSLYNRVTDTQYF | TGTGCCAGCAGCTTATACAACAGGGTCACAGATACGCAGTATTTT
TRBD2 | TRBJ2-3 | . | TRBV6-5 | CASNPGGLSTDTQYF | TGTGCCAGCAATCCGGGAGGGCTTAGCACAGATACGCAGTATTTT
. | TRBJ1-5 | . | TRBV9 | CASSVDGQPQHF | TGTGCCAGCAGCGTAGACGGTCAGCCCCAGCATTTT
. | TRBJ1-6 | . | TRBV4-3 | CASSQVFDGFNSPLHF | TGCGCCAGCAGCCAAGTCTTTGACGGGTTTAATTCACCCCTCCACTTT
TRBD2 | TRBJ2-3 | once | TRBV24-1 | CATSAKRESTDTQYF | TGTGCCACCAGTGCGAAGCGGGAGAGCACAGATACGCAGTATTTT
. | TRBJ1-6 | few | TRBV6-1 | CASSELYGTALSPLHF | TGTGCCAGCAGTGAATTATACGGGACTGCTCTTTCACCCCTCCACTTT
. | TRBJ1-6 | once | TRBV18 | CASSQGIRPGAGSPLHF | TGTGCCAGCTCACAGGGCATTAGACCGGGAGCTGGGTCACCCCTCCACTTT
. | TRBJ2-2 | . | TRBV25-1 | CASSLSGTGELFF | TGTGCCAGCAGTCTGTCAGGCACCGGGGAGCTGTTTTTT
. | TRBJ2-7 | . | TRBV9 | CASSVAHTTGNLYEQYF | TGTGCCAGCAGCGTAGCCCACACTACCGGGAACCTCTACGAGCAGTACTTC
. | TRBJ1-4 | . | TRBV4-3 | CASSQEGGGTNEKLFF | TGCGCCAGCAGCCAAGAAGGCGGGGGCACTAATGAAAAACTGTTTTTT
. | TRBJ2-5 | once | TRBV10-3 | CAISDGTYPQETQYF | TGTGCCATCAGTGACGGGACTTACCCGCAAGAGACCCAGTACTTC
. | TRBJ1-4 | once | TRBV7-2 | CASSLSTATNEKLFF | TGTGCCAGCAGCTTATCTACTGCAACTAATGAAAAACTGTTTTTT
TRBD2 | TRBJ2-1 | . | TRBV29-1 | CSVEGVRVAGEGEQFF | TGCAGCGTTGAAGGGGTTAGGGTAGCGGGAGAGGGAGAGCAGTTCTTC
. | TRBJ1-1 | once | TRBV30 | CAWSRGGDTEAFF | TGTGCCTGGAGTCGCGGGGGGGACACTGAAGCTTTCTTT
TRBD2 | TRBJ2-5 | . | TRBV28 | CASSPGTNQETQYF | TGTGCCAGCAGTCCAGGGACTAACCAAGAGACCCAGTACTTC